This is a list of T cell receptor beta chains from one sample in a study of T cells in localized non-small cell lung cancer. TCRdb keeps only in-frame clones here, not all; method: immunoSEQ multiplex PCR. Here the sample spans around 1,600 clones, roughly 25% being singletons. Here the sequenced sample was normal lung tissue next to the tumor, taken before any cancer treatment. The origin of the receptors is a male donor at least 60 years old with stage II lung adenocarcinoma. The CDR3 runs from the conserved cysteine through the conserved F or W. D genes are given only for firm matches. Expanded clones get a size class; other rows say once, few or many, or leave the size out.

NA	TRBD1	TRBV19	15	TRBJ1-2	CASNPGGTTRYGYTF	TGTGCCAGTAATCCAGGGGGAACCACTCGGTATGGCTACACCTTC
NA	NA	TRBV18	12	TRBJ2-1	CASSALDNEQFF	TGTGCCAGCTCAGCCCTGGACAATGAGCAGTTCTTC
few	TRBD1	TRBV9	15	TRBJ1-1	CASSVLPGQGAEAFF	TGTGCCAGCAGCGTTCTCCCGGGACAGGGGGCTGAAGCTTTCTTT
NA	TRBD2	TRBV14	16	TRBJ2-1	CASSQATSGIHNEQFF	TGTGCCAGCAGTCAAGCGACTAGCGGGATCCACAATGAGCAGTTCTTC
NA	NA	TRBV4-1	16	TRBJ1-1	CASSHPPGGGNTEAFF	TGCGCCAGCAGCCATCCCCCCGGGGGAGGAAACACTGAAGCTTTCTTT
once	TRBD1	TRBV29-1	13	TRBJ2-7	CSVAQGSSYEQYF	TGCAGCGTTGCACAGGGGAGCTCCTACGAGCAGTACTTC
few	NA	TRBV9	15	TRBJ1-2	CASSVGQEFSYGYTF	TGTGCCAGCAGCGTAGGACAGGAATTTAGCTATGGCTACACCTTC
medium-sized	TRBD1	TRBV11-3	15	TRBJ2-7	CASSLDRARSYEQYF	TGTGCCAGCAGCTTGGACAGGGCTAGAAGCTACGAGCAGTACTTC
NA	NA	TRBV18	12	TRBJ1-2	CASSPVQGGYTF	TGTGCCAGCTCACCAGTCCAGGGAGGCTACACCTTC
few	NA	TRBV6-8	13	TRBJ2-1	CASSYRAYNEQFF	TGTGCCAGCAGTTACCGGGCCTATAATGAGCAGTTCTTC
few	TRBD2	TRBV19	14	TRBJ2-5	CASSPGLVGETQYF	TGTGCCAGTAGCCCGGGACTAGTTGGGGAGACCCAGTACTTC
medium-sized	NA	TRBV9	16	TRBJ2-2	CASSVVPDSGTGELFF	TGTGCCAGCAGCGTAGTCCCCGACAGCGGCACCGGGGAGCTGTTTTTT
NA	NA	TRBV6-8	14	TRBJ1-5	CASTLQDSNQPQHF	TGTGCCAGCACCCTACAGGATAGCAATCAGCCCCAGCATTTT
few	NA	TRBV12-5	17	TRBJ2-2	CASINQQWGQNTGELFF	TGTGCCAGCATCAACCAACAGTGGGGACAGAACACCGGGGAGCTGTTTTTT
NA	NA	TRBV19	16	TRBJ2-2	CASRGGGLANTGELFF	TGTGCCAGTAGGGGAGGGGGCTTGGCGAACACCGGGGAGCTGTTTTTT
NA	NA	TRBV11-3	15	TRBJ1-2	CASSLDGGSSYGYTF	TGTGCCAGCAGCTTAGATGGAGGGTCGAGCTATGGCTACACCTTC
NA	NA	TRBV7-6	16	TRBJ1-2	CASIRGRSPDKYGYTF	TGTGCCAGCATCCGGGGCAGGAGTCCAGATAAGTATGGCTACACCTTC
medium-sized	NA	TRBV9	17	TRBJ1-3	CASSFPGGGSSGNTIYF	TGTGCCAGCAGCTTCCCCGGGGGCGGAAGCTCTGGAAACACCATATATTTT
NA	TRBD1	TRBV11-3	16	TRBJ1-6	CASSLFRDRGGSPLHF	TGTGCCAGCAGCTTATTCCGGGACAGGGGAGGGTCACCCCTCCACTTT
NA	NA	TRBV19	15	TRBJ2-3	CASSIGGRSTDTQYF	TGTGCCAGTAGTATAGGTGGGCGGAGCACAGATACGCAGTATTTT
large	NA	TRBV18	15	TRBJ2-5	CASSPNPGHQETQYF	TGTGCCAGCTCACCAAACCCGGGACACCAAGAGACCCAGTACTTC
few	NA	TRBV13	14	TRBJ2-2	CASSSTGTPGELFF	TGTGCCAGCTCCAGTACAGGGACTCCCGGGGAGCTGTTTTTT
NA	TRBD2	TRBV11-3	15	TRBJ2-1	CASRVAGGPGNEQFF	TGTGCCAGCAGGGTAGCGGGGGGGCCGGGCAATGAGCAGTTCTTC
NA	NA	TRBV10-3	14	TRBJ1-1	CAISGTRQNTEAFF	TGTGCCATATCCGGGACCCGCCAGAACACTGAAGCTTTCTTT
NA	NA	TRBV11-3	17	TRBJ2-2	CASSLGGTPSNTGELFF	TGTGCCAGCAGCTTAGGCGGGACCCCATCGAACACCGGGGAGCTGTTTTTT
few	NA	TRBV19	14	TRBJ2-1	CAAALSGRSNEQFF	TGTGCCGCCGCCTTGTCAGGGAGGAGTAATGAGCAGTTCTTC
NA	NA	TRBV11-3	15	TRBJ1-4	CASSSRDFRGEKLFF	TGTGCCAGCAGCTCCCGGGACTTTAGGGGTGAAAAACTGTTTTTT
few	TRBD1	TRBV11-3	16	TRBJ2-3	CASSPGTGWVADTQYF	TGTGCCAGCAGCCCCGGGACAGGGTGGGTCGCAGATACGCAGTATTTT
few	NA	TRBV10-2	14	TRBJ1-1	CASSEEGWSPEAFF	TGCGCCAGCAGTGAGGAGGGGTGGTCGCCTGAAGCTTTCTTT